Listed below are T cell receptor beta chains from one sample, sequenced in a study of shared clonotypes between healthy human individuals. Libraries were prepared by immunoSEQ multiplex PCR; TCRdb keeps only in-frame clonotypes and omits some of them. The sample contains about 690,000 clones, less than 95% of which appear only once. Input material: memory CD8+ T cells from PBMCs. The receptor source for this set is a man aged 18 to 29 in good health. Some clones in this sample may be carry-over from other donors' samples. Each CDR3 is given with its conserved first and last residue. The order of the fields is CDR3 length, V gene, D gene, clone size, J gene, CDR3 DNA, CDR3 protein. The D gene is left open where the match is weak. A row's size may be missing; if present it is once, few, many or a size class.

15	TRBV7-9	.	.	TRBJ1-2	TGTGCCAGCAGCCCCATAGTATCAGGGGAAAAGGGCTACACCTTC	CASSPIVSGEKGYTF
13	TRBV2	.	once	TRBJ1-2	TGTGCCAGCAGTCCCCCCCAGGGTTATGGCTACACCTTC	CASSPPQGYGYTF
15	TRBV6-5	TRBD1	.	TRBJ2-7	TGTGCCAGCAGACCAGACAGGGGGCTGGTGAACGAGCAGTACTTC	CASRPDRGLVNEQYF
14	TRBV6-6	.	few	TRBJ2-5	TGTGCCAGCAGTTACTGGCCGGGCGGGGAGACCCAGTACTTC	CASSYWPGGETQYF
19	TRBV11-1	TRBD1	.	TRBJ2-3	TGTGCCAGCAGCTACCAGGGGGCCATCGGCTTGTCTAGCACAGATACGCAGTATTTT	CASSYQGAIGLSSTDTQYF
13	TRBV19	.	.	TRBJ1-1	TGTGCCAGTAGTTTGGGCCGGGGCACTGAAGCTTTCTTT	CASSLGRGTEAFF
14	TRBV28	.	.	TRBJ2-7	TGTGCCAGCAGTCTGTTAGCGGAGTCCTACGAGCAGTACTTC	CASSLLAESYEQYF
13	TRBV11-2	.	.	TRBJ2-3	TGTGGAAGTGGGCGTACTAGCACAGATACGCAGTATTTT	CGSGRTSTDTQYF
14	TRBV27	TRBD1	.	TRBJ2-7	TGTGCCAGCAGTTGGGACAGGGTTGGGTACGAGCAGTACTTC	CASSWDRVGYEQYF
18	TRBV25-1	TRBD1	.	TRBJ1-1	TGTGCCAGCAGTGAAAGGTTCAGGGGGGGGGACAGGAACACTGAAGCTTTCTTT	CASSERFRGGDRNTEAFF
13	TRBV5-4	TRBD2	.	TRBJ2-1	TGTGCCAGCAGCTTGCGCGGGAGCAATGAGCAGTTCTTC	CASSLRGSNEQFF
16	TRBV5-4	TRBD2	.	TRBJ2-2	TGTGCCAGCAGCGGGGGACTAGCGGGGGACACCGGGGAGCTGTTTTTT	CASSGGLAGDTGELFF
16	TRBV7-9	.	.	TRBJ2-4	TGTGCCAGCAGCTCCCCGCCCACAGTAGCCAAAAACATTCAGTACTTC	CASSSPPTVAKNIQYF
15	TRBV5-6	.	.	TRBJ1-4	TGTGCCAGCAGCTTGTTACACAGGGACCATGAAAAACTGTTTTTT	CASSLLHRDHEKLFF
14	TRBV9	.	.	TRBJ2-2	TGTGCCAGCAGCCCAGGCGGGTACCCCGGGGAGCTGTTTTTT	CASSPGGYPGELFF
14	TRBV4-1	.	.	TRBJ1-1	TGCGCCAGCAGCCAAGATGCAGAGAACACTGAAGCTTTCTTT	CASSQDAENTEAFF
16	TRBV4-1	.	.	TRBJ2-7	TGCGCCAGCAGCCTTGCGGGACTGACAAACTCCTACGAGCAGTACTTC	CASSLAGLTNSYEQYF
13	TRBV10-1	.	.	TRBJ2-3	TGCGCCAGCAGTGAGGACCCCTGGGATACGCAGTATTTT	CASSEDPWDTQYF
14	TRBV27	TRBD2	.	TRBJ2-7	TGTGCCAGCAGTCCCCGGACCGGGGGGATCGAGCAGTACTTC	CASSPRTGGIEQYF
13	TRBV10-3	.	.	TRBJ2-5	TGTGCCATCAGGGAGGCACTATCGGAGACCCAGTACTTC	CAIREALSETQYF
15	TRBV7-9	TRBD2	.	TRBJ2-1	TGTGCCAGCAGCCCATTTAGCGGGAGTTACAATGAGCAGTTCTTC	CASSPFSGSYNEQFF
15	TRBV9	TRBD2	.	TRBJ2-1	TGTGCCAGCAGCGTCTCCGGGACTAGCGGCAATGAGCAGTTCTTC	CASSVSGTSGNEQFF
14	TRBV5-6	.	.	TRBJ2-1	TGTGCCAGCAGCTTCGGGGTTCGGTACAATGAGCAGTTCTTC	CASSFGVRYNEQFF
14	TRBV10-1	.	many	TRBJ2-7	TGCGCCAGCAGTGAGGGGTTGGGAAGTCACGAGCAGTACTTC	CASSEGLGSHEQYF
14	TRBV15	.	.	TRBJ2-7	TGTGCCACCAGCAGTACCCACCAGAACTACGAGCAGTACTTC	CATSSTHQNYEQYF
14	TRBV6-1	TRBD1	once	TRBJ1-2	TGTGCCAGCAGAGCCCGGGACAGGGGAAATGGCTACACCTTC	CASRARDRGNGYTF
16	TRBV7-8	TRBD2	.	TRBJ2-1	TGTGCCAGCAGCTTGACCGGGACTAGCGCATACAATGAGCAGTTCTTC	CASSLTGTSAYNEQFF